What follows describes a single TCR beta chain. Its antigen is as yet unknown. This specimen belongs to a study of shared clonotypes between healthy human individuals. Healthy HIV-negative adults with no recent acute infections or vaccinations were recruited as donors. CD4+ cells were split into CD45RA+ naive and CD45RA-negative memory subsets. Trimming took off 0 bases at V and 0 bases at J, with 9 bases between the two ends. Germline-derived CDR1 and CDR2 are MDHEN and SYDVKM. The CDR3 extends over 15 amino acids. Repertoires were generated with immunoSEQ multiplex PCR, while TCRdb's copy carries only in-frame clones and drops some. The data hold approximately 1,500,000 clones, with nearly 99% observed a single time. Study-wide points: Sample collection involved blood only; tissue repertoires are likely different. The study generally estimated greater richness for naive than memory subsets.

This receptor was obtained from a man between 25 and 39 years old in good health. This chain connects TRBV28 to TRBJ2-7; D not resolved. Sample: naive CD4+ T cells sorted from blood. Stated subset: CD45RA+ positively selected. CDR3 in DNA: TGTGCCAGCAGTTTATGGACATCGAGCTCCTACGAGCAGTACTTC. This encodes CASSLWTSSSYEQYF. Filled out from reference TRBV28 and TRBJ2-7, the complete variable domain reads DVKVTQSSRYLVKRTGEKVFLECVQDMDHENMFWYRQDPGLGLRLIYFSYDVKMKEKGDIPEGYSVSREKKERFSLILESASTNQTSMYLCASSLWTSSSYEQYFGPGTRLTVT.